The clone carrying this T cell receptor (beta chain) appeared many times. The antigen is unknown. This record comes from a study of T-cell reconstitution after alpha-beta-depleted transplantation in children. Study findings and constraints: About two months after transplant, alpha-beta T cells reportedly came from several hundred expanded graft clones.

Unique molecular identifiers tagged the TCRbeta library. TCRdb reanalysed the PCR reads using MiXCR and keeps one entry per CDR3 protein. The sample lists about 210,000 distinct CDR3 sequences, roughly a sixth occurring once. The CDR3 covers 18 residues. V gave up 1 base and J gave up 2 bases; unmatched junction bases: 9. In germline, CDR1 is MRHNA, CDR2 SNTAGT. V usage is TRBV6-4 and J usage is TRBJ2-1; 9 bases agree with TRBD1. The sequence was obtained from a male patient between 2 and 10 years old who had a stem cell transplant for acute lymphoblastic leukemia, so the T cells may come from the graft donor. The sample consisted of PBMCs, mostly from graft donor cells, taken 360 days after TCRalphabeta/CD19-depleted stem cell transplant. In DNA form, the CDR3 reads TGTGCCAGCAGTGACTGGGGCTCCGGGACAGGGACCTACAATGAGCAGTTCTTC. It codes for CASSDWGSGTGTYNEQFF.